These T cell receptor beta chains were read from a single sample in a study of cytomegalovirus exposure and HLA in healthy donors. Data came from immunoSEQ multiplex PCR; TCRdb stores just in-frame clones and leaves some out. The sample contains roughly 130,000 clones, 80% to 90% of which appear only once. The sequenced sample consisted of PBMCs. The receptors here all came from a man younger than 35 in good health and CMV-seronegative. Both conserved end residues are part of each CDR3. Each record gives: clone size, D gene, CDR3 length, V gene, J gene, CDR3 protein, CDR3 DNA. A D gene is named only where the DNA matches it firmly. The size field is filled for only some rows; it gives once, few, many or a size class.

.	TRBD1	15	TRBV7-9	TRBJ2-3	CASSLSQGVTDTQYF	TGTGCCAGCAGCTTATCACAGGGGGTAACAGATACGCAGTATTTT
.	TRBD1	14	TRBV2	TRBJ2-7	CASRRDRGLYEQYF	TGTGCCAGCAGGAGGGACAGGGGGCTATACGAGCAGTACTTC
.	.	15	TRBV30	TRBJ2-1	CAGSRGEGVGNEQFF	TGTGCCGGATCTCGAGGCGAGGGGGTTGGGAATGAGCAGTTCTTC
.	.	15	TRBV9	TRBJ2-3	CASSFRGRSTDTQYF	TGTGCCAGCAGCTTCAGAGGAAGGAGCACAGATACGCAGTATTTT
once	.	15	TRBV7-9	TRBJ1-1	CASSLVPGMNTEAFF	TGTGCCAGCAGCTTAGTTCCGGGTATGAACACTGAAGCTTTCTTT
once	.	14	TRBV13	TRBJ1-4	CASRTAATNEKLFF	TGTGCCAGCAGAACAGCTGCAACTAATGAAAAACTGTTTTTT
.	.	16	TRBV5-1	TRBJ2-7	CASSLDGGTVSYEQYF	TGCGCCAGCAGCTTGGATGGGGGGACCGTCTCCTACGAGCAGTACTTC
.	.	14	TRBV6-6	TRBJ2-1	CASSSKTEAGEQFF	TGTGCCAGCAGTTCCAAGACCGAGGCGGGTGAGCAGTTCTTC
.	TRBD1	14	TRBV29-1	TRBJ2-1	CSVVDRGGHNEQFF	TGCAGCGTCGTCGACAGGGGGGGTCACAATGAGCAGTTCTTC
few	.	13	TRBV14	TRBJ2-4	CASSQDLPSIQYF	TGTGCCAGCAGCCAAGACCTACCATCTATTCAGTACTTC
.	.	12	TRBV19	TRBJ1-2	CASRQGSDGYTF	TGTGCCAGCCGCCAGGGTTCCGATGGCTACACCTTC
once	TRBD2	15	TRBV2	TRBJ2-7	CASSPYGGTPGEQYF	TGTGCCAGCAGCCCATACGGGGGGACTCCGGGCGAGCAGTACTTC
few	TRBD1	16	TRBV5-5	TRBJ2-7	CASRRQGAQWSYEQYF	TGTGCCAGCAGGCGGCAGGGGGCGCAGTGGTCCTACGAGCAGTACTTC
.	.	15	TRBV7-9	TRBJ2-3	CASSPPRPVADTQYF	TGTGCCAGCAGCCCACCTCGCCCGGTGGCAGATACGCAGTATTTT
.	.	14	TRBV27	TRBJ2-5	CASSRQAFGETQYF	TGTGCCAGCAGCCGACAGGCCTTTGGGGAGACCCAGTACTTC
.	.	11	TRBV18	TRBJ2-1	CASSRDTEQFF	TGTGCCAGCTCGCGGGATACTGAGCAGTTCTTC
.	TRBD1	12	TRBV27	TRBJ1-2	CASRGTDYGYTF	TGTGCCAGCAGAGGGACAGACTATGGCTACACCTTC
.	.	14	TRBV5-1	TRBJ2-5	CASSAGGGEETQYF	TGCGCCAGCAGCGCTGGAGGGGGCGAAGAGACCCAGTACTTC
.	TRBD2	16	TRBV5-1	TRBJ2-1	CASRAGGGYSYNEQFF	TGCGCCAGCAGAGCGGGGGGCGGCTACTCCTACAATGAGCAGTTCTTC
.	.	12	TRBV28	TRBJ2-3	CASGTGDSAQYF	TGTGCCAGCGGAACGGGGGACAGCGCGCAGTATTTT
few	TRBD1	14	TRBV2	TRBJ1-5	CASSGDRGSQPQHF	TGTGCCAGCAGTGGGGACAGGGGATCACAGCCCCAGCATTTT
once	.	16	TRBV27	TRBJ1-1	CASTKIGRGLNTEAFF	TGTGCCAGCACCAAAATCGGGAGAGGCTTGAACACTGAAGCTTTCTTT
.	TRBD1	17	TRBV7-2	TRBJ2-7	CASSSQRGQSSSYEQYF	TGTGCCAGCAGCTCTCAAAGGGGGCAGTCCTCCTCCTACGAGCAGTACTTC
.	.	15	TRBV27	TRBJ1-2	CASSLLGTGRDGYTF	TGTGCCAGCAGTTTACTAGGTACAGGGAGAGATGGCTACACCTTC
.	TRBD2	15	TRBV5-1	TRBJ2-7	CASSYSSGVSYEQYF	TGCGCCAGCAGCTACTCTAGCGGGGTATCCTACGAGCAGTACTTC
.	.	16	TRBV16	TRBJ2-1	CASSLVGTGIYNEQFF	TGTGCCAGCAGCCTTGTCGGCACAGGGATTTACAATGAGCAGTTCTTC
few	TRBD1	14	TRBV6-4	TRBJ2-3	CASSDRQGADTQYF	TGTGCCAGCAGTGACAGACAGGGGGCAGATACGCAGTATTTT
.	.	16	TRBV7-2	TRBJ2-2	CASSPNGFRATGELFF	TGTGCCAGCAGCCCTAACGGGTTCAGGGCGACCGGGGAGCTGTTTTTT
.	.	13	TRBV2	TRBJ1-1	CASSSAGNTEAFF	TGTGCCAGCAGTTCGGCAGGGAACACTGAAGCTTTCTTT
few	TRBD2	15	TRBV7-9	TRBJ2-2	CASSLYAGGTGELFF	TGTGCCAGCAGCTTATATGCGGGGGGCACCGGGGAGCTGTTTTTT
.	.	15	TRBV5-1	TRBJ2-1	CASSLVQAEFNEQFF	TGCGCCAGCAGCTTGGTTCAGGCCGAGTTCAATGAGCAGTTCTTC
.	TRBD2	13	TRBV7-9	TRBJ2-5	CASIQTGGETQYF	TGTGCCAGCATCCAAACGGGGGGGGAGACCCAGTACTTC
.	TRBD1	16	TRBV7-9	TRBJ1-3	CASSSPPGQLGNTIYF	TGTGCCAGCAGCAGCCCTCCGGGACAGCTTGGAAACACCATATATTTT
.	.	14	TRBV13	TRBJ2-4	CASSLGRLGDIQYF	TGTGCCAGCAGCTTGGGCCGCCTCGGGGACATTCAGTACTTC
.	.	16	TRBV15	TRBJ1-4	CATSRVSGRGGEKLFF	TGTGCCACCAGCAGAGTTTCGGGCAGGGGTGGTGAAAAACTGTTTTTT
.	TRBD1	15	TRBV6-1	TRBJ2-7	CASRAGAGQGYEQYF	TGTGCCAGCAGGGCGGGAGCGGGACAGGGCTACGAGCAGTACTTC
.	TRBD1	17	TRBV27	TRBJ2-7	CASSSLTGTGSSYEQYF	TGTGCCAGCAGTTCCCTTACCGGGACAGGCAGCTCCTACGAGCAGTACTTC
.	TRBD2	16	TRBV19	TRBJ2-1	CASSGGYSGRMNEQFF	TGTGCCAGTAGTGGTGGCTATAGCGGGAGGATGAATGAGCAGTTCTTC
once	.	13	TRBV11-3	TRBJ2-2	CASSIRGTGELFF	TGTGCCAGCAGCATCCGAGGGACCGGGGAGCTGTTTTTT
.	.	13	TRBV19	TRBJ1-1	CASIKRTNTEAFF	TGTGCCAGTATCAAAAGGACAAACACTGAAGCTTTCTTT
.	TRBD2	18	TRBV13	TRBJ2-1	CASSPPMTSSIGYNEQFF	TGTGCCAGCAGCCCACCAATGACTAGCTCGATTGGATACAATGAGCAGTTCTTC
.	TRBD2	15	TRBV28	TRBJ2-5	CASSFSGKGQETQYF	TGTGCCAGCAGTTTTAGCGGGAAGGGCCAAGAGACCCAGTACTTC
.	TRBD1	15	TRBV18	TRBJ2-7	CASSPGDRDPTEQYF	TGTGCCAGCTCACCGGGGGACAGGGACCCCACCGAGCAGTACTTC
.	TRBD2	15	TRBV19	TRBJ2-5	CASSKGLAGEETQYF	TGTGCCAGTAGTAAGGGACTAGCGGGAGAAGAGACCCAGTACTTC
few	TRBD1	15	TRBV27	TRBJ1-4	CASTVTGAGGEKLFF	TGTGCCAGCACCGTAACAGGGGCCGGGGGTGAAAAACTGTTTTTT
.	TRBD2	14	TRBV7-9	TRBJ2-5	CASSQLAAKETQYF	TGTGCCAGCAGCCAACTAGCGGCAAAAGAGACCCAGTACTTC
once	TRBD2	18	TRBV18	TRBJ2-1	CASSPGLAGAGSYNEQFF	TGTGCCAGCTCACCGGGACTAGCGGGAGCGGGCTCCTACAATGAGCAGTTCTTC
.	TRBD1	17	TRBV25-1	TRBJ1-4	CASSGTGGRATNEKLFF	TGTGCCAGCAGTGGGACAGGGGGCCGGGCAACTAATGAAAAACTGTTTTTT
.	.	15	TRBV14	TRBJ2-5	CASSQEYSFQETQYF	TGTGCCAGCAGCCAAGAATATTCCTTCCAAGAGACCCAGTACTTC
.	TRBD2	16	TRBV27	TRBJ2-3	CASSHERGALRDTQYF	TGTGCCAGCAGCCATGAGCGGGGGGCGTTGAGAGATACGCAGTATTTT
.	.	13	TRBV11-2	TRBJ1-5	CASSPNRDQPQHF	TGTGCCAGCAGCCCGAACCGGGATCAGCCCCAGCATTTT
.	.	14	TRBV4-3	TRBJ2-7	CASSQAARSDEQYF	TGCGCCAGCAGCCAGGCGGCGCGAAGTGACGAGCAGTACTTC
.	.	15	TRBV15	TRBJ2-1	CATSRDSRFWNEQFF	TGTGCCACCAGCAGAGATTCGAGGTTTTGGAATGAGCAGTTCTTC
.	.	13	TRBV7-9	TRBJ1-1	CASSLVANTEAFF	TGTGCCAGCAGCTTAGTAGCGAACACTGAAGCTTTCTTT
.	.	15	TRBV15	TRBJ2-7	CATSRGGLQSYEQYF	TGTGCCACCAGCAGAGGGGGCCTCCAATCCTACGAGCAGTACTTC